Listed below are T cell receptor beta chains from one sample, sequenced in a study of cytomegalovirus exposure and HLA in healthy donors. Only in-frame clones appear in the TCRdb table, and some are missing; sequencing was by immunoSEQ multiplex PCR. The table includes approximately 130,000 clones, roughly 9.6% detected once. The source material was PBMCs. These receptors came from a woman between 40 and 50 years old in good health and CMV-seropositive. The conserved cysteine and the conserved F or W are not part of the CDR3 here. Fields, in order: D gene, J gene, clone size, V gene, CDR3 protein. D genes are given only for firm matches. Clone size is given for some rows only: seen once, a few or many times, or a class if the clone is expanded.

TRBD2,TRBJ2-1,few,TRBV7-9,ASSALAGGISHPNEQF
TRBD1,TRBJ2-2,few,TRBV2,ASNVQGAVNTGELF
TRBD1,TRBJ1-5,few,TRBV6-1,ASILTGGSGPQH
.,TRBJ2-7,few,TRBV6-5,ASRPGLNSEQY
.,TRBJ1-5,few,TRBV19,ASSPGSGKGNQPQH
TRBD2,TRBJ2-1,few,TRBV6-5,ASRTGTRGYEQF
TRBD1,TRBJ2-5,.,TRBV5-1,ASSFGGTGQETQY
.,TRBJ2-2,few,TRBV11-2,ASSLYGFANTGELF
.,TRBJ1-4,.,TRBV4-1,ASSQAGNRASEKLF
.,TRBJ2-7,.,TRBV18,ASSAIKAGSSYEQY
.,TRBJ1-1,few,TRBV11-3,ASKVGNGNTEAF
.,TRBJ1-2,.,TRBV4-3,ASSPKAQTYGYT
.,TRBJ1-3,.,TRBV6-1,ASSEGDISSGNTIY
TRBD2,TRBJ2-2,.,TRBV6-4,ASRLAGGIGTGELF
.,TRBJ1-4,.,TRBV10-2,ASSEEGVREKLF
TRBD1,TRBJ1-1,few,TRBV5-1,ASSLRPGQGTTEAF
TRBD1,TRBJ2-7,.,TRBV6-4,ASRNWTGQAYEQY
TRBD1,TRBJ2-3,many,TRBV5-6,ASSLLTGGRTDTQY
TRBD1,TRBJ1-2,few,TRBV5-6,ASSLQGVNYGYT
TRBD1,TRBJ2-7,.,TRBV7-2,ASSRDRFYEQY
.,TRBJ1-1,.,TRBV6-5,ASSSLPTGSGAEAF
.,TRBJ2-1,.,TRBV14,ASSQGRGQF
.,TRBJ1-1,few,TRBV4-1,ASSQAPGSREAF
TRBD1,TRBJ2-7,few,TRBV2,ASRADRASYEQY
.,TRBJ2-2,few,TRBV19,AIGGARTGELF
.,TRBJ2-2,few,TRBV15,ATSREAGHTGELF
.,TRBJ2-5,few,TRBV18,ASSPGLPYQETQY
.,TRBJ2-1,.,TRBV7-2,ASSSDATVPYEQF
.,TRBJ1-1,few,TRBV7-3,ASSLTGGYTEAF
TRBD2,TRBJ2-3,few,TRBV5-1,ASSLSSGPRTDTQY
.,TRBJ2-2,.,TRBV6-5,ASRPRDTGELF
.,TRBJ2-2,.,TRBV19,ASSMLAPAGELF
.,TRBJ2-3,.,TRBV5-1,ASSLAGPY
.,TRBJ1-1,.,TRBV5-1,ARSLVRGTEAF
TRBD1,TRBJ1-6,.,TRBV2,ASSLDRAGNSPLH
TRBD1,TRBJ2-5,.,TRBV25-1,ASSARQGGETQY
TRBD1,TRBJ1-4,few,TRBV20-1,SARTGVKLF
.,TRBJ2-3,.,TRBV6-6,ASSYSKGGLDTQY
TRBD2,TRBJ2-5,.,TRBV7-9,ASSFRLALGEETQY
.,TRBJ1-1,.,TRBV10-3,AISERQVNTEAF
.,TRBJ2-1,.,TRBV5-1,ASSLGLATHNEQF
.,TRBJ2-5,few,TRBV7-2,ASSLSFGETQY
TRBD1,TRBJ1-2,.,TRBV7-9,ASSLDGGGQEAYGYT